This T cell receptor (beta chain) originates from a study of identical twins. General study findings and limits: These conclusions were based on statistical analysis (cross-sectional, not following the same donors). Beta out-of-frame sequences showed weaker excess twin sharing. Reduced insertions were recorded for abundant cord blood beta clonotypes, with no such pattern in memory repertoires.

This clonotype has at least ten counts. The antigen is unknown. TCRdb recomputed calls from the 5' RACE reads with MiXCR, one row per CDR3 protein. The sample records around 500,000 distinct CDR3 sequences, 14% being singletons. This CDR3 spans 11 amino acids. Trimming removed 4 bases from V and 5 bases from J, with 8 bases in between. CDR1 and CDR2 (germline): DFQATT, SNEGSKA (reference sequence). These same data were also listed under a study on yellow fever vaccine responses in identical twins.

The source material was CD4+ T cells sorted from blood. The origin of this receptor is a woman aged 18-29 years in good health. The chain carries TRBV20-1 and TRBJ2-5; D not certain. The CDR3 here is CSATLRETQYF. The DNA for the CDR3 is TGCAGTGCTACCCTCAGGGAGACCCAGTACTTC.